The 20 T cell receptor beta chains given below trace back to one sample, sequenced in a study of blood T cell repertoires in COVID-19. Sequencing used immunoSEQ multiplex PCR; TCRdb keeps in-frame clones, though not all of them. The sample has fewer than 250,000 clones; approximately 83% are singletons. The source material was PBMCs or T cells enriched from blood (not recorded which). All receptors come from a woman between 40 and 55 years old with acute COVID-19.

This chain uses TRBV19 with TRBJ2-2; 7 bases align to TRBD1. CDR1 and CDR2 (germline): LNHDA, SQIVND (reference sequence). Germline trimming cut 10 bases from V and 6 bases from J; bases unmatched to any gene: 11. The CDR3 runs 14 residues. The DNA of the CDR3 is TGTGCCACCGGCGCAGGGGGAAATGCCGGGGAGCTGTTTTTT. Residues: CATGAGGNAGELFF.

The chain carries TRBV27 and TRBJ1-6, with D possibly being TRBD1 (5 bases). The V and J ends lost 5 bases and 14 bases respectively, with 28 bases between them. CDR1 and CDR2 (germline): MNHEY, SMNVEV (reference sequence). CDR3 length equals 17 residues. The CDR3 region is CASSPTGPIAGVSALHF. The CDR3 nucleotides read TGTGCCAGCAGTCCTACAGGACCGATAGCTGGGGTTTCGGCCCTCCACTTT.

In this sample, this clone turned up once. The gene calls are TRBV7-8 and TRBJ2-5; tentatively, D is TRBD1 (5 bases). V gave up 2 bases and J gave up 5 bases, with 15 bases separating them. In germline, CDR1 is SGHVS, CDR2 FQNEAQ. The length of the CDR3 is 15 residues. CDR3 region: CASSLYQGIEETQYF. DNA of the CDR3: TGTGCCAGCAGCTTATATCAGGGTATTGAGGAGACCCAGTACTTC. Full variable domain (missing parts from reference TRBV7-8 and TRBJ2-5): GAGVSQSPRYKVAKRGQDVALRCDPISGHVSLFWYQQALGQGPEFLTYFQNEAQLDKSGLPSDRFFAERPEGSVSTLKIQRTQQEDSAVYLCASSLYQGIEETQYFGPGTRLLVL.

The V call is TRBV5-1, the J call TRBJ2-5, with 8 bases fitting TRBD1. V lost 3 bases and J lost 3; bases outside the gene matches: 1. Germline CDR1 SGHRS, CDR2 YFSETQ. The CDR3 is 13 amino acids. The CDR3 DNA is TGCGCCAGCAGCTCGACAGGGGAAGAGACCCAGTACTTC. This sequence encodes CASSSTGEETQYF. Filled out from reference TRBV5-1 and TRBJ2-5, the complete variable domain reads KAGVTQTPRYLIKTRGQQVTLSCSPISGHRSVSWYQQTPGQGLQFLFEYFSETQRNKGNFPGRFSGRQFSNSRSEMNVSTLELGDSALYLCASSSTGEETQYFGPGTRLLVL.

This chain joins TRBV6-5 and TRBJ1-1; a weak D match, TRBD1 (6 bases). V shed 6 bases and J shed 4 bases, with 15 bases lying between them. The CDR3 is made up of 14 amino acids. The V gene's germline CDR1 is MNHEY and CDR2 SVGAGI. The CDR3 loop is CASRRDKGGTEAFF. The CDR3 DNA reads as TGTGCCAGCAGAAGGGACAAAGGGGGCACTGAAGCTTTCTTT.

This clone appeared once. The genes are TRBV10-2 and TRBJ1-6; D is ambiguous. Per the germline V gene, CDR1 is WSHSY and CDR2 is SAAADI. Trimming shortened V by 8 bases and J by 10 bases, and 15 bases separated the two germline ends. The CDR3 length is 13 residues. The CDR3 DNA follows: TGCGCCAGCCGGAGGCAGATGAGCTCACCCCTCCACTTT. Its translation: CASRRQMSSPLHF.

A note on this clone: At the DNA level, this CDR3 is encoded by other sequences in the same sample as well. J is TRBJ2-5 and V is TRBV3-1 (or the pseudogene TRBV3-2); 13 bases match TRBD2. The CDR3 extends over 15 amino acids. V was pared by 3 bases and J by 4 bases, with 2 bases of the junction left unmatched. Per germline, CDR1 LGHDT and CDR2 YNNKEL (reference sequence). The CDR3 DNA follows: TGTGCCAGCAGCCAGGGACTAGCGGGACGAGAGACCCAGTACTTC. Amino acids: CASSQGLAGRETQYF.

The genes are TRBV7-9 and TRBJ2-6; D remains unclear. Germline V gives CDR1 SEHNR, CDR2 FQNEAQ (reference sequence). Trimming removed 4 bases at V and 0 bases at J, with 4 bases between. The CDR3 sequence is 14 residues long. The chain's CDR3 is CASSWASGANVLTF. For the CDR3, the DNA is TGTGCCAGCAGCTGGGCCTCTGGGGCCAACGTCCTGACTTTC.

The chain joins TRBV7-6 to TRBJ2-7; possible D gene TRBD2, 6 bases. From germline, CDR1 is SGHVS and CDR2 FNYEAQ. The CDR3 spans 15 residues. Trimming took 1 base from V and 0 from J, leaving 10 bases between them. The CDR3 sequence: CASSLGDSFSYEQYF. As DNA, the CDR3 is TGTGCCAGCAGCTTAGGGGACTCGTTCTCCTACGAGCAGTACTTC.

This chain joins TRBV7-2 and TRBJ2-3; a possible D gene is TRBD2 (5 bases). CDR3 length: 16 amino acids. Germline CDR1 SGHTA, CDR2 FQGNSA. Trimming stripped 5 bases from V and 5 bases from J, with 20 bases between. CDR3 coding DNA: TGTGCCAGCAGCCTACTGACGACTACGAGCGGAGATACGCAGTATTTT. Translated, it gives CASSLLTTTSGDTQYF.

The CDR3 loop reads CASSSGWQGSMNTEAFF. CDR3 nucleotides: TGTGCCAGCAGCTCGGGTTGGCAGGGTAGCATGAACACTGAAGCTTTCTTT. The chain has TRBV11-3 and TRBJ1-1, with D possibly being TRBD1 (5 bases). Per germline, CDR1 SGHNT and CDR2 YENEEA. This CDR3 contains 17 residues. Trimming removed 4 bases from V and 0 bases from J, with 18 bases in between.

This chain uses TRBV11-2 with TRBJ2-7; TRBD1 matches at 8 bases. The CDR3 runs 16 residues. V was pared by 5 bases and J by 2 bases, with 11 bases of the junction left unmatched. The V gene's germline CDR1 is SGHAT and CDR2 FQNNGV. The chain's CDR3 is CASSPPAGTGAYEQYF. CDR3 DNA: TGTGCCAGCAGCCCCCCCGCCGGGACAGGCGCCTACGAGCAGTACTTC.

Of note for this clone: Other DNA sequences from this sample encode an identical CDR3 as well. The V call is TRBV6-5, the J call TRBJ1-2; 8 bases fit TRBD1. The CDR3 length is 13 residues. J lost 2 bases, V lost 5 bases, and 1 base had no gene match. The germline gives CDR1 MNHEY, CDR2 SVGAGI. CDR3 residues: CASSRQGNYGYTF. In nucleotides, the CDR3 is TGTGCCAGCAGTCGACAGGGGAACTATGGCTACACCTTC.

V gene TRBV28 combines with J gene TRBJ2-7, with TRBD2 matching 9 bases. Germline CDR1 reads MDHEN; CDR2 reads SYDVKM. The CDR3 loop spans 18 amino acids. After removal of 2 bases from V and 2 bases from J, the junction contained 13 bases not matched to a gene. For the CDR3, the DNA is TGTGCCAGCAGTTTACTCCCCCGGGGACAGCGGGGGGCCTACGAGCAGTACTTC. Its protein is CASSLLPRGQRGAYEQYF.

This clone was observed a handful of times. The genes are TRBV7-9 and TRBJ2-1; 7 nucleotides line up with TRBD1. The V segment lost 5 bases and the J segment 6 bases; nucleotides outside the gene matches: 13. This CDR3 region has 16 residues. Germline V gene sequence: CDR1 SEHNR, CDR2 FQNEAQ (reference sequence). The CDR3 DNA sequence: TGTGCCAGCAGCAAGAAGGGACAGAGGCTCCTCAATGAGCAGTTCTTC. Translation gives CASSKKGQRLLNEQFF.

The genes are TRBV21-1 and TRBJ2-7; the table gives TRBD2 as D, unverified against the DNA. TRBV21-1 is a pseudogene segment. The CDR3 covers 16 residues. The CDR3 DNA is TGTGCCAGCAGCCCAAGGAGGCGGGAGCAGTTTTACGAGCAGTACTTC. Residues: CASSPRRREQFYEQYF.

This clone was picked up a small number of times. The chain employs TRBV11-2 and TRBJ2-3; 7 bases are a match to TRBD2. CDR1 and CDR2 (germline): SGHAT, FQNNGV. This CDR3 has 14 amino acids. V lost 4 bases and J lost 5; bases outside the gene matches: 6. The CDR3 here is CASSWGGIQDTQYF. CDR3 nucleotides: TGTGCCAGCAGCTGGGGAGGGATTCAAGATACGCAGTATTTT.

The CDR3 coding sequence is TGTGCCAGCAAGAAACTGGACAGGGCCCAAGAGACCCAGTACTTC. It yields the protein CASKKLDRAQETQYF. The chain couples TRBV28 to TRBJ2-5, with TRBD1 matching 8 bases. This CDR3 region has 15 residues. Germline V gene data show CDR1 as MDHEN and CDR2 as SYDVKM. The V and J ends lost 7 bases and 1 base, in that order; junction bases with no gene match: 8.

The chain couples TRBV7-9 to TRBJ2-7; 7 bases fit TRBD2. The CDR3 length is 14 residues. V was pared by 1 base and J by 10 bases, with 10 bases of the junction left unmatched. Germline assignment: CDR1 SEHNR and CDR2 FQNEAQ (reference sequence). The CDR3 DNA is TGTGCCAGCAGCTTAGACCCCGAAAAGCGGGAACAGTACTTC. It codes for CASSLDPEKREQYF.

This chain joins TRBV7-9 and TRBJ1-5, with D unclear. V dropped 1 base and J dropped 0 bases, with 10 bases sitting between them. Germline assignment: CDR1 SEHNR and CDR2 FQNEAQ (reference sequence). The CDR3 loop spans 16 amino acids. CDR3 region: CASSLGPANSNQPQHF. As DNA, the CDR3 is TGTGCCAGCAGCTTAGGTCCCGCGAATAGCAATCAGCCCCAGCATTTT.